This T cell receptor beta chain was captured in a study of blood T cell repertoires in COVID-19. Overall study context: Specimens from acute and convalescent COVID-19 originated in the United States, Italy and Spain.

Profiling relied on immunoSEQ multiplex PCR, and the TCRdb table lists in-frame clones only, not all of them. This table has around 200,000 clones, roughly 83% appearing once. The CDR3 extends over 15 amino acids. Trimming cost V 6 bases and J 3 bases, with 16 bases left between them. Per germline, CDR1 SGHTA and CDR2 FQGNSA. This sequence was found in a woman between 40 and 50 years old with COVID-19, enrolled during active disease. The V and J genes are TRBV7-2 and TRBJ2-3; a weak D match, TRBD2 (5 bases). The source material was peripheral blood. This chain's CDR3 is CASRPPGSTTDTQYF. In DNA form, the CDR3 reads TGTGCCAGCAGGCCGCCGGGGAGCACTACAGATACGCAGTATTTT.